These 23 T cell receptor beta chains were sequenced from one sample in a study of blood T cell repertoires in COVID-19. Profiled with immunoSEQ multiplex PCR; TCRdb holds only in-frame clones, not every one. The table has 150,000 to 200,000 clones, 92% seen once. The sample was peripheral blood. These TCRs come from a man younger than 40 with COVID-19, enrolled during active disease.

To note about this clone: Germline and junction disagree at one end, which may indicate a read error. This sequence joins TRBV5-1 and TRBJ2-3; TRBD2 matches 8 bases. This CDR3 is built from 15 residues. Germline assignment: CDR1 SGHRS and CDR2 YFSETQ. CDR3 loop: CATSLPGGGPDTQYF. The CDR3, as DNA: TGCGCCACCAGCTTGCCGGGGGGGGGACCAGATACGCAGTATTTT.

The chain carries TRBV7-3 and TRBJ2-3; tentative D call: TRBD1 (5 bases). The germline V gene has CDR1 SGHTA and CDR2 FQGTGA. The CDR3 is 13 residues long. The V end was cut by 5 bases, the J end by 7 bases, with 13 bases between. The CDR3 nucleotides read TGTGCCAGCAGCGTGGCCCAGGGCAATACGCAGTATTTT. Encoded protein: CASSVAQGNTQYF. Based on the CDR3 plus reference TRBV7-3 and TRBJ2-3, the full variable domain is GAGVSQTPSNKVTEKGKYVELRCDPISGHTALYWYRQSLGQGPEFLIYFQGTGAADDSGLPNDRFFAVRPEGSVSTLKIQRTERGDSAVYLCASSVAQGNTQYFGPGTRLTVL.

The genes are TRBV27 and TRBJ1-4; 7 nucleotides agree with TRBD1. The CDR3 has 14 amino acids. The V gene's germline CDR1 is MNHEY and CDR2 SMNVEV (reference sequence). V was pared by 8 bases and J by 6 bases, with 9 bases of the junction left unmatched. CDR3 in DNA: TGTGCCAGCGGAGAGAGGGACAGCCATGAAAAACTGTTTTTT. It yields the protein CASGERDSHEKLFF.

This sequence joins TRBV10-2 and TRBJ2-6; D is perhaps TRBD1 (6 bases). CDR1 and CDR2 (germline): WSHSY, SAAADI. The V end lost 8 bases, the J end lost 1 base, and 12 bases lay between the germline ends. The CDR3 consists of 15 residues. CDR3 region: CASARGGSGANVLTF. In DNA, the CDR3 is TGCGCCAGCGCCAGGGGCGGGTCTGGGGCCAACGTCCTGACTTTC.

V is TRBV10-3 and J is TRBJ1-2; 7 nucleotides match TRBD1. Per germline, CDR1 ENHRY and CDR2 SYGVKD. Trimming removed 1 base from V and 0 bases from J; junction bases left unmatched: 8. CDR3 length: 17 amino acids. CDR3 coding DNA: TGTGCCATCAGTGAGTGGGACAGCACTCTGTCTAACTATGGCTACACCTTC. Translated: CAISEWDSTLSNYGYTF.

This chain's CDR3 is CASSLSGGASGNTIYF. The CDR3 bases are TGTGCCAGCAGTTTATCGGGAGGGGCCTCCGGAAACACCATATATTTT. The chain combines TRBV27 with TRBJ1-3; D is possibly TRBD1 (5 bases). Per germline, CDR1 MNHEY and CDR2 SMNVEV (reference sequence). The CDR3 sequence is 16 residues long. The germline V and J ends were trimmed by 0 bases and 4 bases, with 13 bases remaining between them.

The rearrangement joins TRBV13 to TRBJ2-6; the D gene is possibly TRBD1 (6 bases). V was cut by 8 bases and J by 4 bases, with 12 bases left in between. Germline V gene lookup returns CDR1 PRHDT and CDR2 FYEKMQ (reference sequence). CDR3 length: 14 amino acids. CDR3 region: CASLGAEGANVLTF. CDR3 coding DNA: TGTGCCAGCTTGGGGGCGGAAGGGGCCAACGTCCTGACTTTC.

The J gene is TRBJ2-7, the V gene TRBV21-1; the table's D call, TRBD1, has no DNA check behind it. TRBV21-1 corresponds to a pseudogene. The CDR3 is 14 residues long. The CDR3 is CASSKGWAFYEQYF. CDR3 sequence (DNA): TGTGCCAGCAGCAAAGGGTGGGCTTTTTACGAGCAGTACTTC.

The CDR3 region has the DNA TGTGCCAGCAGCCCTACCGGGACAGAGGGCAATCAGCCCCAGCATTTT. It is translated as CASSPTGTEGNQPQHF. The chain combines TRBV6-2 or TRBV6-3 with TRBJ1-5; 7 bases line up with TRBD1. The CDR3 totals 16 residues. Germline V gene lookup returns CDR1 MNHEY and CDR2 SVGEGT. V lost 6 bases and J lost 2; bases outside the gene matches: 10.

In its sample, this clone was seen once. The V call is TRBV18, the J call TRBJ1-2; D remains ambiguous. The V gene's germline CDR1 is KGHSH and CDR2 LQKENI. The CDR3 is 13 residues long. Trimming took off 0 bases at V and 3 bases at J, with 5 bases between the two ends. The DNA for the CDR3 is TGTGCCAGCTCACCACCCAATTACTATGGCTACACCTTC. Translated: CASSPPNYYGYTF.

This rearrangement joins TRBV30 to TRBJ2-2; D may be TRBD2 (5 bases). The V end lost 3 bases, the J end lost 1 base, and 12 bases lay between the germline ends. CDR3 length equals 15 residues. Per germline, CDR1 GTSNPN and CDR2 SVGIG (reference sequence). This CDR3 reads CAWSARTWNTGELFF. DNA of the CDR3: TGTGCCTGGAGCGCAAGGACTTGGAACACCGGGGAGCTGTTTTTT.

This sequence joins TRBV10-3 and TRBJ1-1; D gene ambiguous. Germline assignment: CDR1 ENHRY and CDR2 SYGVKD. The CDR3 runs 14 residues. Trimming took 5 bases from V and 7 from J, leaving 17 bases between them. CDR3 sequence reads: CAISTEGGFYEAFF. The CDR3 DNA is TGTGCCATCAGTACTGAGGGCGGGTTCTATGAAGCTTTCTTT.

The V gene is TRBV9, the J gene TRBJ2-3; D perhaps matches TRBD1 (6 bases). CDR1 is SGDLS and CDR2 is YYNGEE in the germline V gene. Trimming cost V 0 bases and J 2 bases, with 7 bases left between them. This CDR3 contains 14 residues. This CDR3 is CASSVGTDTDTQYF. The DNA for the CDR3 is TGTGCCAGCAGCGTAGGGACAGACACAGATACGCAGTATTTT.

This chain connects TRBV7-6 to TRBJ1-1; D not resolved. The V end was cut by 5 bases, the J end by 8 bases, with 21 bases between. The CDR3 extends over 15 amino acids. Germline V gene data show CDR1 as SGHVS and CDR2 as FNYEAQ. The CDR3: CASSPKPSRPSEAFF. CDR3 nucleotides: TGTGCCAGCAGCCCCAAACCTAGTCGGCCGTCCGAAGCTTTCTTT.

J is TRBJ2-1 and V is TRBV4-2; 12 bases agree with TRBD2. The CDR3 runs 17 residues. The junction had 4 bases not matched to a gene; V was cut back by 0 bases and J by 4 bases. Germline V gene lookup returns CDR1 LGHNA and CDR2 YNFKEQ. The CDR3 DNA is TGTGCCAGCAGCCAAGAGGGACTAGCGGGTCCTTACAATGAGCAGTTCTTC. This gives the protein CASSQEGLAGPYNEQFF.

This chain uses TRBV3-1 (or the pseudogene TRBV3-2) with TRBJ1-2; 7 nucleotides align to TRBD1. The CDR3 is 14 amino acids. Germline V gene data show CDR1 as LGHDT and CDR2 as YNNKEL (reference sequence). After removal of 4 bases from V and 4 bases from J, the junction contained 6 bases not matched to a gene. CDR3 amino acids: CASSPLRDSYGYTF. In DNA, the CDR3 is TGTGCCAGCAGCCCCCTTAGGGACAGCTATGGCTACACCTTC.

The chain links TRBV15 to TRBJ1-1; tentative D call: TRBD1 (5 bases). The germline gives CDR1 LNHNV, CDR2 YYDKDF (reference sequence). V was shortened by 4 bases and J by 0 bases, with 12 bases between the two germline ends. This CDR3 comprises 15 residues. In DNA, the CDR3 is TGTGCCACCAGCATCAGGGTCAGCATGAACACTGAAGCTTTCTTT. It specifies CATSIRVSMNTEAFF.

CDR3 residues: CASSLDGGPYNEQFF. The CDR3 DNA reads as TGTGCCAGCAGCTTAGACGGGGGGCCCTACAATGAGCAGTTCTTC. The chain has TRBV7-2 and TRBJ2-1; D possibly corresponds to TRBD2 (7 bases). Trimming shortened V by 1 base and J by 2 bases, and 9 bases separated the two germline ends. CDR3 length: 15 amino acids. Germline lookup yields CDR1 SGHTA and CDR2 FQGNSA.

This sequence joins TRBV6-4 and TRBJ1-6; 8 bases are a match to TRBD1. Per the germline V gene, CDR1 is MRHNA and CDR2 is SNTAGT. With V trimmed by 6 bases and J by 8 bases, 6 bases remained unmatched. The CDR3 runs 14 residues. CDR3 sequence reads: CASSHQGADSPLHF. The CDR3, as DNA: TGTGCCAGCAGCCATCAGGGGGCTGATTCACCCCTCCACTTT.

The chain uses TRBV5-6 and TRBJ2-7; D gene ambiguous. This CDR3 is built from 12 residues. V dropped 5 bases and J dropped 6 bases, with 12 bases sitting between them. Germline V CDR1 and CDR2: SGHDT, YYEEEE. CDR3 DNA sequence: TGTGCCAGCAGGCAAGTCGTCGGCGAGCAGTACTTC. Translation: CASRQVVGEQYF.

The rearrangement joins TRBV19 to TRBJ1-4, with TRBD1 identical over 10 bases. CDR1 is LNHDA and CDR2 is SQIVND in the germline V gene (reference sequence). This CDR3 region has 16 residues. After removal of 3 bases from V and 0 bases from J, the junction contained 1 base not matched to a gene. The CDR3 is CASSIGQGATNEKLFF. DNA for the CDR3: TGTGCCAGTAGTATCGGACAGGGGGCAACTAATGAAAAACTGTTTTTT.

The chain uses TRBV7-2 and TRBJ2-7; 10 bases agree with TRBD2. Trimming took 5 bases from V and 0 from J; bases not matched to a gene: 10. The CDR3 covers 17 residues. Germline CDR1 reads SGHTA; CDR2 reads FQGNSA. CDR3 region: CASSPTLAGALSYEQYF. CDR3 DNA sequence: TGTGCCAGCAGCCCAACCCTAGCGGGAGCCCTCTCCTACGAGCAGTACTTC.

The chain joins TRBV11-2 to TRBJ2-7; 7 nucleotides match TRBD1. Germline V gene data show CDR1 as SGHAT and CDR2 as FQNNGV. The CDR3 totals 15 residues. V gave up 2 bases and J gave up 6 bases; unmatched junction bases: 10. The chain's CDR3 is CASSLRDSWNSEQYF. CDR3 DNA: TGTGCCAGCAGCTTAAGGGACAGTTGGAATAGCGAGCAGTACTTC.